The entry below gives a single TCR beta chain sequence along with its context. Its target is not known. The data were taken from a study of T cell responses to AZD1222 COVID-19 vaccine. This CDR3 spans 14 amino acids. V was trimmed by 0 bases and J by 5 bases, leaving 9 bases between them. The germline gives CDR1 SGDLS, CDR2 YYNGEE. The assay was immunoSEQ multiplex PCR, and TCRdb's table has in-frame clones only and misses some. The table lists about 140,000 clones, approximately 93% of them singletons, with approximately 1.2% in the top ten. General study points: Baseline testing showed seropositivity in only a handful of AZD1222 recipients. Nearly half of unique spike-specific TCRs reportedly avoided B.1.351 and B.1.1.7 mutated regions.

This specimen was peripheral blood, taken 28 days after the second AZD1222 dose. The rearrangement links TRBV9 to TRBJ1-5; TRBD1 is a possible D gene (5 bases). This TCR was sampled from an adult who received the AZD1222 COVID-19 vaccine. CDR3 coding DNA: TGTGCCAGCAGCGTAGCTGGAGGGGATCAGCCCCAGCATTTT. Encoded protein: CASSVAGGDQPQHF.